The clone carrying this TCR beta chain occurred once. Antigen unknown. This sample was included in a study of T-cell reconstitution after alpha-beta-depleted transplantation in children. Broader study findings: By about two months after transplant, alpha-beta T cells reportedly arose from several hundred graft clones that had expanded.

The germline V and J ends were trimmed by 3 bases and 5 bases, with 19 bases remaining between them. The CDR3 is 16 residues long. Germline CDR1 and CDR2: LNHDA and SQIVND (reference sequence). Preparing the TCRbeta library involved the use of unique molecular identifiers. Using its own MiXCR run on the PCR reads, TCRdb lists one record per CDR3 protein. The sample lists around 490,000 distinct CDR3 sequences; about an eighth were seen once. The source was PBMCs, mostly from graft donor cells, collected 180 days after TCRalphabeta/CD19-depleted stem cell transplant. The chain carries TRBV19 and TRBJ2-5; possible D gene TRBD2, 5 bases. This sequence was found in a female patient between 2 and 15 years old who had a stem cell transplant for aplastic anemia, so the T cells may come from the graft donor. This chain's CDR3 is CASSIGAARPEETQYF. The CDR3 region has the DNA TGTGCCAGTAGTATTGGAGCGGCCCGGCCGGAGGAGACCCAGTACTTC.